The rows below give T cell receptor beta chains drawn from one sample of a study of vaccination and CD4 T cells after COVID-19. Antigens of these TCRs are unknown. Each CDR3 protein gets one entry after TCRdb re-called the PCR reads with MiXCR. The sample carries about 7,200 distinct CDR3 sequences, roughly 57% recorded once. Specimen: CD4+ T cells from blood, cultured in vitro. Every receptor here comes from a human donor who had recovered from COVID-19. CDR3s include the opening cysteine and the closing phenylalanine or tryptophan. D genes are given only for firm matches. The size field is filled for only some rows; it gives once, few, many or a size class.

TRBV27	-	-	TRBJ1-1	TGTGCCAGCAGTTTCAGTCAGGGCGTAGGAGCTTTCTTT	CASSFSQGVGAFF
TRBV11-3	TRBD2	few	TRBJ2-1	TGTGCCAGCAGCTTAGGAGCAGCGGGGGCCTACAATGAGCAGTTCTTC	CASSLGAAGAYNEQFF
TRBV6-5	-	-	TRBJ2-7	TGTGCCAGCAGTTACGCAGGGTTGGTAGGCGAGCAGTACTTC	CASSYAGLVGEQYF
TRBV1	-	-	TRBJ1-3	TGCACCAGCAGCCAAGATGGAGAAACAGGGGTGGGGATCTCGGGAAACACCATATATTTT	CTSSQDGETGVGISGNTIYF
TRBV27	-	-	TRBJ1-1	TGTGCCAGCAGTTTATCTTCGGTGATGAGCACTGAAGCTTTCTTT	CASSLSSVMSTEAFF
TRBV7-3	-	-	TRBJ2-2	TGTGCCAGCAGCTCCCGTAGTCGCGGGCCAGGGACCGGGGAGCTGTTTTTT	CASSSRSRGPGTGELFF
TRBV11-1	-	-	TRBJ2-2	TGTGCCAGCAGCCCCGGTCAGTACACCGGGGAGCTGTTTTTT	CASSPGQYTGELFF
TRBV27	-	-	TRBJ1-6	TGTGCCAGCAGTCCCGGACAGCCCCAGGTCTATCCCCTCCACTTT	CASSPGQPQVYPLHF
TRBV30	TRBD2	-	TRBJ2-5	TGTGCCTGGACTAGCGGGCAAGAGACCCAGTACTTC	CAWTSGQETQYF
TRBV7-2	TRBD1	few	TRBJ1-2	TGTGCCAGCAGCTCACAGGGGTATGGCTACACCTTC	CASSSQGYGYTF
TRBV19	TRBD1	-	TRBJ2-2	TGTGCCAGTAGCCCCTTGGGACAGGGGGCAAGTGGGGAGCTGTTTTTT	CASSPLGQGASGELFF
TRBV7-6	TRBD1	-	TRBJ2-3	TGTGCCAGCAGCCCCGGGACAGGGGGAGCAGATACGCAGTATTTT	CASSPGTGGADTQYF
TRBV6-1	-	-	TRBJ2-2	TGTGCCAGCAGGACAGCCATGAACACCGGGGAGCTGTTTTTT	CASRTAMNTGELFF
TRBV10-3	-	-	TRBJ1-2	TGTGCCATCAGGTTGTCGGGTGAGGGCTACACCTTC	CAIRLSGEGYTF
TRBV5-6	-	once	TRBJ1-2	TGTGCCAGCACCTACGTCGGGCCCCAGTATGGCTACACCTTC	CASTYVGPQYGYTF
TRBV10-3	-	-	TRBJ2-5	TGTGCCATCAGTGAGTTTGGGGAGACCCAGTACTTC	CAISEFGETQYF
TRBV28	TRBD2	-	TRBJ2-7	TGTGCCAGCATCCTTAGCGGGAGGCCCTCCTACGAGCAGTACTTC	CASILSGRPSYEQYF
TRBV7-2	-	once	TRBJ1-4	TGTGCCAGCAGCCCCAGGACAAGGGAAAAACTGTTTTTT	CASSPRTREKLFF
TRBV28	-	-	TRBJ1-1	TGTGCCAGCAGCTACCCAGGGAGTGAAGCTTTCTTT	CASSYPGSEAFF
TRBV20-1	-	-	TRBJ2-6	TGCAGTGCGCCATTCGGCTACTCTGGGGCCAACGTCCTGACTTTC	CSAPFGYSGANVLTF
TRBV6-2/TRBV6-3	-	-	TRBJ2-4	TGTGCCAGCAGTCCCCCTAGGACCCAAAACATTCAGTACTTC	CASSPPRTQNIQYF
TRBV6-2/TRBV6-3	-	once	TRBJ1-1	TGTGCCAGCTCTTCACGGGGGGGAAGGAACACTGAAGCTTTCTTT	CASSSRGGRNTEAFF
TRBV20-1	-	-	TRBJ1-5	TGCAGTGCTACCACGGGGCGATGGAGCAATCAGCCCCAGCATTTT	CSATTGRWSNQPQHF
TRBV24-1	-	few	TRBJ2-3	TGTGCCACCAGTGGACGGACTAGCACAGATACGCAGTATTTT	CATSGRTSTDTQYF
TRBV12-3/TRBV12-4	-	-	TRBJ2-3	TGTGCCAGCAGTTTTACTACAGATACGCAGTATTTT	CASSFTTDTQYF
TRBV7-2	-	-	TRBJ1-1	TGTGCCAGCAGCTTAGGGGGAGGAGGTAACACTGAAGCTTTCTTT	CASSLGGGGNTEAFF
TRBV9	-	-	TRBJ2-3	TGTGCCAGCAGCGTAGTAGGTTTAGGGAGGACAGATACGCAGTATTTT	CASSVVGLGRTDTQYF
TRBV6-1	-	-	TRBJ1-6	TGTGCCAGCAGCCTAAGCCTCTCTGGGGGGAATTCACCCCTCCACTTT	CASSLSLSGGNSPLHF
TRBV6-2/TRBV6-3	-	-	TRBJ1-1	TGTGCCAGCAGTTACTCGAGCCCGAACACTGAAGCTTTCTTT	CASSYSSPNTEAFF
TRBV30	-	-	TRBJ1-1	TGTGCCTGGACCTTTGGGGGAGCGAACACTGAAGCTTTCTTT	CAWTFGGANTEAFF
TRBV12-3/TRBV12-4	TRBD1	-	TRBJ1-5	TGTGCCAGCAGTGGACAGGGGCCCAATCAGCCCCAGCATTTT	CASSGQGPNQPQHF
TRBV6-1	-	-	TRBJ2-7	TGTGCCAGCAGACTTGACAGGAGCCACGAGCAGTACTTC	CASRLDRSHEQYF
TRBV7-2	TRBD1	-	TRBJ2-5	TGTGCCAGCAGCCAGGACAGGGGGAGAGAGACCCAGTACTTC	CASSQDRGRETQYF
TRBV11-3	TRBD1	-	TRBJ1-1	TGTGCCAGCAGCTTAGGGACAGGGAACACTGAAGCTTTCTTT	CASSLGTGNTEAFF
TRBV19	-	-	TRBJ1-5	TGTGCCAGTAGTCTAGGACAGCCCAATCAGCCCCAGCATTTT	CASSLGQPNQPQHF
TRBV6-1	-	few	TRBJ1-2	TGTGCCAGCAGTGTCGGAGATAACTATGGCTACACCTTC	CASSVGDNYGYTF
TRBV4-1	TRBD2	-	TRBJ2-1	TGCGCCAGCAGCCAAGGGGGACTAGGGTACAATGAGCAGTTCTTC	CASSQGGLGYNEQFF
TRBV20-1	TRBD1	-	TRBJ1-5	TGCAGTGCAGGGGGAGGGGGCGGATATAGCAATCAGCCCCAGCATTTT	CSAGGGGGYSNQPQHF
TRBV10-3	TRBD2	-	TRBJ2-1	TGTGCCATCAGTGAGGGGACTAGCGGGACCCTATACAATGAGCAGTTCTTC	CAISEGTSGTLYNEQFF
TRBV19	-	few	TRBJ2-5	TGTGCCAGTAGCCGACAGGCTCAAGAGACCCAGTACTTC	CASSRQAQETQYF
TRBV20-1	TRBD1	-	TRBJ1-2	TGCAGTGCTGGCCACAGGGGGCCTGACTATGGCTACACCTTC	CSAGHRGPDYGYTF